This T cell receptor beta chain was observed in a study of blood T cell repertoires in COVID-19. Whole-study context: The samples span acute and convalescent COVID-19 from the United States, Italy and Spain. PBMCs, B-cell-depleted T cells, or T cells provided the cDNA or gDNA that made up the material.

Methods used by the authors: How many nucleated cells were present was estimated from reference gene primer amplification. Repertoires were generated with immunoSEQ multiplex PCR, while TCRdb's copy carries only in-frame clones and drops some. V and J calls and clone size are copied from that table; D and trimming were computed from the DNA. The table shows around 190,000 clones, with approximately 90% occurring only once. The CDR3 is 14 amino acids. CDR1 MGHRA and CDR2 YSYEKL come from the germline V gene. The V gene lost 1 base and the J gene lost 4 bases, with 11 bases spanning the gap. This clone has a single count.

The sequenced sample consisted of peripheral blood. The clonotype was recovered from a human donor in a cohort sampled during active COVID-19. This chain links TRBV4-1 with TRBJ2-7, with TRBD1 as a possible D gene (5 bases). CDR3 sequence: CASSQVGAGYEQYF. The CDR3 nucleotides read TGCGCCAGCAGCCAAGTAGGGGCAGGGTACGAGCAGTACTTC.